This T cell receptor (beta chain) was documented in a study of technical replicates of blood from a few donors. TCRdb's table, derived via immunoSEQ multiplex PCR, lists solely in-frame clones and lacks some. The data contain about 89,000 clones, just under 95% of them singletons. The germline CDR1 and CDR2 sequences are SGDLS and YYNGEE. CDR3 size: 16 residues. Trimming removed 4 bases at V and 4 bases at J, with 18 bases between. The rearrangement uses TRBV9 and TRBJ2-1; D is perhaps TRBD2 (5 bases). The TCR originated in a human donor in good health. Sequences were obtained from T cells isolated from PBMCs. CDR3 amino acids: CASSPPTPRAYNEQFF. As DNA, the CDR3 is TGTGCCAGCAGCCCCCCCACCCCGCGGGCATACAATGAGCAGTTCTTC.